These T cell receptor beta chains were read from a single sample in a study of early T cells in non-severe SARS-CoV-2 infection. TCRdb independently ran MiXCR on the 5' RACE reads; one entry per CDR3 protein. The table lists approximately 65,000 distinct CDR3 sequences, under 13% of them singletons. Sequencing input: whole blood. The receptors derive from an adult who was a healthcare worker with PCR-confirmed SARS-CoV-2 infection or an uninfected control (not recorded which). The CDR3 runs from the conserved cysteine through the conserved F or W. The order of the fields is V gene, D gene, CDR3 length, J gene, clone size, CDR3 DNA, CDR3 protein. D genes are given only for firm matches. Expanded clones get a size class; other rows say once, few or many, or leave the size out.

V: TRBV7-2
D: TRBD1
length: 16
J: TRBJ1-5
size: many
DNA: TGTGCCAGCAGCTTAGGGGACAGGGGAAGCAATCAGCCCCAGCATTTT
CDR3: CASSLGDRGSNQPQHF

V: TRBV6-6
D: .
length: 16
J: TRBJ1-4
size: few
DNA: TGTGCCAGCAGTTGGGACCCCTCAGCAACTAATGAAAAACTGTTTTTT
CDR3: CASSWDPSATNEKLFF

V: TRBV20-1
D: .
length: 14
J: TRBJ2-6
size: .
DNA: TGCAGTGCTAGTATCCGGTCTGGGGCCAACGTCCTGACTTTC
CDR3: CSASIRSGANVLTF

V: TRBV6-2/TRBV6-3
D: .
length: 12
J: TRBJ2-1
size: few
DNA: TGTGCCAGCAGTTACCGTAGTGGGGAGCAGTTCTTC
CDR3: CASSYRSGEQFF

V: TRBV21-1
D: .
length: 21
J: TRBJ2-7
size: few
DNA: TGTGCCAGCAGCAATGGGGACGGCGGGACTAGCGGGAGGACTCTGGGCTACGAGCAGTACTTC
CDR3: CASSNGDGGTSGRTLGYEQYF

V: TRBV20-1
D: TRBD2
length: 13
J: TRBJ2-7
size: few
DNA: TGCAGTGCCCGGACTAGTCCAACCTACGAGCAGTACTTC
CDR3: CSARTSPTYEQYF

V: TRBV20-1
D: TRBD2
length: 14
J: TRBJ2-2
size: .
DNA: TGCAGTGCTGTCGGGACTATTAAACTCGGGGAGCTGTTTTTT
CDR3: CSAVGTIKLGELFF

V: TRBV7-9
D: TRBD2
length: 16
J: TRBJ2-5
size: many
DNA: TGTGCCAGCAGCTTAAGCGGGGCCGGGCAGACGGCGACCCAGTACTTC
CDR3: CASSLSGAGQTATQYF

V: TRBV5-5
D: .
length: 15
J: TRBJ1-1
size: few
DNA: TGTGCCAGCAGCTTGGCCATCACGGGGGGCCATGAAGCTTTCTTT
CDR3: CASSLAITGGHEAFF

V: TRBV20-1
D: .
length: 15
J: TRBJ2-3
size: few
DNA: TGCAGTGCAAGATCCGGGACAACTAGCACAGATACGCAGTATTTT
CDR3: CSARSGTTSTDTQYF